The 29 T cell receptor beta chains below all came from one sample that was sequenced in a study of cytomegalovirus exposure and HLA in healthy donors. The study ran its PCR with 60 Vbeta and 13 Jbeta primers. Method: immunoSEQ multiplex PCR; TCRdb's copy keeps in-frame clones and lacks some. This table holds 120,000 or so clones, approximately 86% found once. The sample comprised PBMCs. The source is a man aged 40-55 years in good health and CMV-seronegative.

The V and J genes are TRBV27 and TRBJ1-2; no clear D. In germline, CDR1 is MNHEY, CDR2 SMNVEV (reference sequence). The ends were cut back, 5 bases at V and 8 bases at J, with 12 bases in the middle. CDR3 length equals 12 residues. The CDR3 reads CASSPRTGGYTF. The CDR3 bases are TGTGCCAGCAGTCCTCGGACGGGGGGCTACACCTTC.

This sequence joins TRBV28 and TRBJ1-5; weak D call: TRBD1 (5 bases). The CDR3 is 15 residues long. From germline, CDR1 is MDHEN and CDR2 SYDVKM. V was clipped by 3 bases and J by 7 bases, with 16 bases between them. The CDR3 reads CASSFPQKGEQPQHF. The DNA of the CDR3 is TGTGCCAGCAGTTTCCCCCAGAAAGGGGAACAGCCCCAGCATTTT.

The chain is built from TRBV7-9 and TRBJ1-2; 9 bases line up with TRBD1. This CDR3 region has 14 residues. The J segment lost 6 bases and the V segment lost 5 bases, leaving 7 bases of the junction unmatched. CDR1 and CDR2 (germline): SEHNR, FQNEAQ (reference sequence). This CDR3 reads CASSIRDREDGYTF. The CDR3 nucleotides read TGTGCCAGCAGCATCCGGGACAGGGAGGATGGCTACACCTTC.

The CDR3 here is CATSSQQGGMVETQYF. DNA for the CDR3: TGTGCCACCAGCAGCCAACAGGGTGGTATGGTGGAGACCCAGTACTTC. The chain has TRBV15 and TRBJ2-5; D might be TRBD1 (6 bases). The germline V gene has CDR1 LNHNV and CDR2 YYDKDF (reference sequence). V dropped 3 bases and J dropped 5 bases, with 19 bases sitting between them. The length of the CDR3 is 16 residues.

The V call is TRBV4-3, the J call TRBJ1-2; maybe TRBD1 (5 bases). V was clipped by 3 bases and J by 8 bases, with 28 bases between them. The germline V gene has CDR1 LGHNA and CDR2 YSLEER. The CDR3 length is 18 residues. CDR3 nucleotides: TGCGCCAGCAGCCACCCAGGCCAAGACCTAAAGGGGCTGCAAGGCTACACCTTC. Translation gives CASSHPGQDLKGLQGYTF.

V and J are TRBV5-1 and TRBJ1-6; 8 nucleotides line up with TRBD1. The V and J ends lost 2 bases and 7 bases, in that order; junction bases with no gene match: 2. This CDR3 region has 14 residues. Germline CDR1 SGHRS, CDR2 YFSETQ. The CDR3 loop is CASSLGQGNSPLHF. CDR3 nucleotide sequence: TGCGCCAGCAGCTTAGGACAGGGCAATTCACCCCTCCACTTT.

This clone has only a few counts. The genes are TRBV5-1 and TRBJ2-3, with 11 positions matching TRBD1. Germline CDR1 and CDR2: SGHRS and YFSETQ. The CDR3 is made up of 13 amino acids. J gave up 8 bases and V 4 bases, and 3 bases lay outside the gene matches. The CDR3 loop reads CASSQGQGGTQYF. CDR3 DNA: TGCGCCAGCAGCCAGGGACAGGGGGGTACGCAGTATTTT. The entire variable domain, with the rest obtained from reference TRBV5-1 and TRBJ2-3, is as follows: KAGVTQTPRYLIKTRGQQVTLSCSPISGHRSVSWYQQTPGQGLQFLFEYFSETQRNKGNFPGRFSGRQFSNSRSEMNVSTLELGDSALYLCASSQGQGGTQYFGPGTRLTVL.

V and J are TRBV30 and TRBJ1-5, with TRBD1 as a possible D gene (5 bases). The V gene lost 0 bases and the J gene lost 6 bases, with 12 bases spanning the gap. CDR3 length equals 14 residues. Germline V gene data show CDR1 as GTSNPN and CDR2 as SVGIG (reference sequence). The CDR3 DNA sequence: TGTGCCTGGAGTGTCATCGGGGGAGGTCAGCCCCAGCATTTT. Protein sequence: CAWSVIGGGQPQHF.

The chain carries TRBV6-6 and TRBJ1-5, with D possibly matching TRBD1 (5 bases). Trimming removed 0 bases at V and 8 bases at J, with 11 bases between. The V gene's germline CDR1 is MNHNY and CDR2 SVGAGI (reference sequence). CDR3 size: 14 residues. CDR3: CASSYSLGVEPQHF. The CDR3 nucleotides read TGTGCCAGCAGTTACTCGTTAGGGGTGGAGCCCCAGCATTTT.

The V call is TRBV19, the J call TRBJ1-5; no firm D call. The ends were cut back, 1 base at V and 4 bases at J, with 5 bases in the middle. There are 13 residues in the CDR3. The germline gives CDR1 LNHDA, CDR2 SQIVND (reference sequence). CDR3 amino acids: CASSIVQNQPQHF. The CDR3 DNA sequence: TGTGCCAGTAGTATAGTTCAAAATCAGCCCCAGCATTTT.

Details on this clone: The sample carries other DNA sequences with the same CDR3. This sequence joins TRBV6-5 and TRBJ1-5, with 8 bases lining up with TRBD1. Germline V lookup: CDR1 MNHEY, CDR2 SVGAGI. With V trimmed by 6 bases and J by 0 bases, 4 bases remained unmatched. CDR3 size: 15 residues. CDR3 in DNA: TGTGCCAGCAGCCCGGACAGGGCTAGCAATCAGCCCCAGCATTTT. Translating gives CASSPDRASNQPQHF.

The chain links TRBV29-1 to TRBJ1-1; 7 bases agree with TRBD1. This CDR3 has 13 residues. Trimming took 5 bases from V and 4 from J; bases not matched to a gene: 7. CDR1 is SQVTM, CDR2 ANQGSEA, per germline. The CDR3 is CSVWAGGGTEAFF. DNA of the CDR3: TGCAGCGTTTGGGCAGGGGGAGGCACTGAAGCTTTCTTT.

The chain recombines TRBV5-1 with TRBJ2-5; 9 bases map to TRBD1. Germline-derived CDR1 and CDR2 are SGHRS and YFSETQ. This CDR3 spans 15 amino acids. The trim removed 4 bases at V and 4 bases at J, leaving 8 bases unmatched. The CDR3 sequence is CASSPRTGDRETQYF. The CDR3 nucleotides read TGCGCCAGCAGCCCCCGGACAGGGGATAGAGAGACCCAGTACTTC.

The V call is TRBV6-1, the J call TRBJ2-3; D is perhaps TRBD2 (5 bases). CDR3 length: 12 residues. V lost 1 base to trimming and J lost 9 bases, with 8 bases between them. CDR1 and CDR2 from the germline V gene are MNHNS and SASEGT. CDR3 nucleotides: TGTGCCAGCAGTGAAGTCGGGATAACGCAGTATTTT. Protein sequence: CASSEVGITQYF.

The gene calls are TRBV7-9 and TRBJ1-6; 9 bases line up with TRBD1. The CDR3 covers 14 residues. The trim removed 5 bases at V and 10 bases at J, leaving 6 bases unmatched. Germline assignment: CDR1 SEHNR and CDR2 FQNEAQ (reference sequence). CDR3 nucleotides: TGTGCCAGCAGCACGGGACAGGGCGAATCACCCCTCCACTTT. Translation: CASSTGQGESPLHF.

The CDR3 sequence is CASRGASGVGETQYF. The CDR3 DNA reads TGTGCCAGCAGGGGGGCCTCAGGGGTAGGAGAGACCCAGTACTTC. The chain employs TRBV6-5 and TRBJ2-5; possibly TRBD1 for D (6 bases). Germline V CDR1 and CDR2: MNHEY, SVGAGI. The CDR3 runs 15 residues. Trimming left V 6 bases short and J 4 bases short, with 18 bases between.

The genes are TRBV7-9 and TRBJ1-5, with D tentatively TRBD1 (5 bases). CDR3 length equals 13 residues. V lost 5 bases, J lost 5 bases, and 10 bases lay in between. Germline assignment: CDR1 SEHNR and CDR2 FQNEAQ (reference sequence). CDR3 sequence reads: CASSISGDQPQHF. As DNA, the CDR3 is TGTGCCAGCAGCATATCGGGGGATCAGCCCCAGCATTTT.

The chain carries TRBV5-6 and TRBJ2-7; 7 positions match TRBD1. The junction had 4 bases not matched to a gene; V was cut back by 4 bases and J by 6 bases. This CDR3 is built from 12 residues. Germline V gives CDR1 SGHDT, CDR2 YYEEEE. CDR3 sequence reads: CASSLGTVEQYF. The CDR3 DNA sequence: TGTGCCAGCAGCCTCGGGACAGTCGAGCAGTACTTC.

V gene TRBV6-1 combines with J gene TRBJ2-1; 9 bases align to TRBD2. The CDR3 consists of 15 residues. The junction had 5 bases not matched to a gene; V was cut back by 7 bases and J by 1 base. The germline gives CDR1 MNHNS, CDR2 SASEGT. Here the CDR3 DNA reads TGTGCCAGCACTCCGACTAGCGGTTCCTACAATGAGCAGTTCTTC. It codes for CASTPTSGSYNEQFF.

DNA of the CDR3: TGTGCCAGCAGTGATCAGGGCATAAGCAATCAGCCCCAGCATTTT. Translated: CASSDQGISNQPQHF. V and J are TRBV2 and TRBJ1-5, with TRBD1 as a possible D gene (5 bases). Germline V gene lookup returns CDR1 SNHLY and CDR2 FYNNEI. The CDR3 covers 15 residues. V lost 3 bases, J lost 1 base, and 10 bases lay in between.

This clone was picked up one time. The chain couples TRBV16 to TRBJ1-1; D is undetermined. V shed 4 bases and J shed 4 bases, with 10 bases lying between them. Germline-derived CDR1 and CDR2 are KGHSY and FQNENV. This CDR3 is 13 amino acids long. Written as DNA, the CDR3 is TGTGCCAGCAGCCGGAGCCGTCTCACTGAAGCTTTCTTT. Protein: CASSRSRLTEAFF.

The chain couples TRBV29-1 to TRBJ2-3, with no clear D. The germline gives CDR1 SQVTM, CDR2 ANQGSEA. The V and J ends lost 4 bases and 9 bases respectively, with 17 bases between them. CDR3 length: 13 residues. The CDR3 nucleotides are TGCAGCGTTGGTCTGGGCGCCGAGAGAACGCAGTATTTT. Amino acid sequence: CSVGLGAERTQYF.

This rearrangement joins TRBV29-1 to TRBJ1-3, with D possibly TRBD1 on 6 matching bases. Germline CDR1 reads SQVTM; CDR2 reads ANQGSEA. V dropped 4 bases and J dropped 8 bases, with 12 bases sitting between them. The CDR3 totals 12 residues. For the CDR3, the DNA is TGCAGCGTTGCCCAGGGGAGAGACACCATATATTTT. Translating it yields CSVAQGRDTIYF.

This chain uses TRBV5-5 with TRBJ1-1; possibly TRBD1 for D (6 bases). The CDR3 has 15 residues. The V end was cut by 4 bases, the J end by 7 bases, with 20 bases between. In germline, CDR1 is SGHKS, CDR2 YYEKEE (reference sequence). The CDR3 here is CASSVLGQQAYEAFF. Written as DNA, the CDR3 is TGTGCCAGCAGCGTACTTGGACAGCAGGCCTATGAAGCTTTCTTT.

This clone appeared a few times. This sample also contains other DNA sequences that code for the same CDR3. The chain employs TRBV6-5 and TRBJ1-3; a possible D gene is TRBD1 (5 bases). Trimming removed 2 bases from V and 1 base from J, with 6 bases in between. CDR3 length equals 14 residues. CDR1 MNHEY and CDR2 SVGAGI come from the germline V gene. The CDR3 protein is CASSYGGSGNTIYF. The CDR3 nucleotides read TGTGCCAGCAGTTACGGGGGGTCTGGAAACACCATATATTTT.

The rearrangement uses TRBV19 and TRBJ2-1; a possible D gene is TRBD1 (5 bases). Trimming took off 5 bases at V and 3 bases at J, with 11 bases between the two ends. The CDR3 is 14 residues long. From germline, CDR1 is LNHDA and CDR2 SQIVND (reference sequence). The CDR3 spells CASSPQGVYNEQFF. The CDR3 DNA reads TGTGCCAGTAGTCCTCAGGGCGTCTACAATGAGCAGTTCTTC.

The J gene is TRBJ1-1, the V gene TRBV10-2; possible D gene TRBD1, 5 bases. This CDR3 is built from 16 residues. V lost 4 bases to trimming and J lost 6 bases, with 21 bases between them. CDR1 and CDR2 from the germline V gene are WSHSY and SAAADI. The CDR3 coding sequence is TGCGCCAGCAGTGGGTCCAGGGAAGGAAGGCTATCTGAAGCTTTCTTT. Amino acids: CASSGSREGRLSEAFF.

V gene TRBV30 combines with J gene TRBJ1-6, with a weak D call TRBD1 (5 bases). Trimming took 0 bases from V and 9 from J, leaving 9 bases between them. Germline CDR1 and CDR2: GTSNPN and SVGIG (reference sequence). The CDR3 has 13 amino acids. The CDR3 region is CAWSVGVSSPLHF. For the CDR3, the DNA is TGTGCCTGGAGTGTAGGGGTGAGTTCACCCCTCCACTTT.

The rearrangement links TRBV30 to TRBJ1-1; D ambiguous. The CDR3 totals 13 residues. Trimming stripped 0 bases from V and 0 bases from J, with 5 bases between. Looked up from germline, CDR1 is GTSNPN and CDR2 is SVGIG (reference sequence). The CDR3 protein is CAWSVQVNTEAFF. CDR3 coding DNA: TGTGCCTGGAGTGTACAAGTGAACACTGAAGCTTTCTTT.